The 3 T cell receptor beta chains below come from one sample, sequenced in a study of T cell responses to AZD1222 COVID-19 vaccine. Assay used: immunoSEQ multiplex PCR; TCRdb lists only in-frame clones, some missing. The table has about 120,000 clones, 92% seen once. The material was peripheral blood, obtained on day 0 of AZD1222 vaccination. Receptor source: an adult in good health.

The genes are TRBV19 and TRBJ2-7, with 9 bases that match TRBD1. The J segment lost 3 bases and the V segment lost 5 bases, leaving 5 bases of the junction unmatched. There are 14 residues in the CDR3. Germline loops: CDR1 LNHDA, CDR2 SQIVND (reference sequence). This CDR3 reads CASSGTGKDYEQYF. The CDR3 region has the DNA TGTGCCAGTAGTGGGACAGGGAAGGACTACGAGCAGTACTTC.

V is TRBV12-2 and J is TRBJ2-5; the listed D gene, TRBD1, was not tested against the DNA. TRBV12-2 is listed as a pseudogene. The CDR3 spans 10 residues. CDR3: CASRLSTQYF. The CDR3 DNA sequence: TGTGCAAGTCGCTTATCAACCCAGTACTTC.

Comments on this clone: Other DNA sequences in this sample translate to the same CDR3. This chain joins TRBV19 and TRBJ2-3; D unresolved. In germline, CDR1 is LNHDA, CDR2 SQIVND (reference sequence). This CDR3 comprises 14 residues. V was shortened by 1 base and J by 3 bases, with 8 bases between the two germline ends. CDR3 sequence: CASSIAGVTDTQYF. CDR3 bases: TGTGCCAGTAGTATAGCTGGGGTAACAGATACGCAGTATTTT.